The rows below give T cell receptor beta chains drawn from one sample of a study of cytomegalovirus exposure and HLA in healthy donors. TCRdb's table, derived via immunoSEQ multiplex PCR, lists solely in-frame clones and lacks some. Of about 99,000 clones in the sample, around 77% were seen once. Sample: PBMCs. The receptors were gathered from a man aged 35 to 55 in good health and CMV-seronegative. Each CDR3 is given with its conserved first and last residue. The D gene is left open where the match is weak. For some rows the clone size is stated as once, few or many, or as a class when expanded; others skip it.

TRBJ2-5 | TRBD2 | NA | TRBV7-9 | TGTGCCAGCAGCGACACTAGCGGGACCATTACAAAGACCCAGTACTTC | CASSDTSGTITKTQYF
TRBJ2-7 | TRBD1 | NA | TRBV7-8 | TGTGCCAGCAGCTTAGGACAGGGTTCTTTTGGGGAGCAGTACTTC | CASSLGQGSFGEQYF
TRBJ1-1 | NA | NA | TRBV28 | TGTGCCAGCGGACCGAGGGGGTTACGGACTGAAGCTTTCTTT | CASGPRGLRTEAFF
TRBJ2-5 | TRBD2 | NA | TRBV7-2 | TGTGCCAGCAGTGACCTAGCGGGAGGGTTAAAGACCCAGTACTTC | CASSDLAGGLKTQYF
TRBJ2-3 | TRBD1 | NA | TRBV5-1 | TGCGCCAGCAGCGAAGGGACAGGGGGGAACACAGATACGCAGTATTTT | CASSEGTGGNTDTQYF
TRBJ2-3 | TRBD1 | NA | TRBV6-4 | TGTGCCAGCAGTGACTCATCAGGGGGCGCAGATACGCAGTATTTT | CASSDSSGGADTQYF
TRBJ2-7 | NA | NA | TRBV5-1 | TGCGCCAGCAGCTTGGCCGGGAAAACCGGCAACGAGCAGTACTTC | CASSLAGKTGNEQYF
TRBJ2-1 | TRBD2 | NA | TRBV27 | TGTGCCAGCAGTTCCCTTTGGAGCGGGAGGGCTCATGAGCAGTTCTTC | CASSSLWSGRAHEQFF
TRBJ2-1 | NA | NA | TRBV19 | TGTGCCAGTAGTTCCCCACGCGGGACGCTGGATGAGCAGTTCTTC | CASSSPRGTLDEQFF
TRBJ1-2 | TRBD1 | NA | TRBV6-6 | TGTGCCAGCAGCTCGGACAGGGGATATGGCTACACCTTC | CASSSDRGYGYTF
TRBJ1-5 | TRBD1 | NA | TRBV6-6 | TGTGCCAGCAGGGGACAGTCCTTGATCAATCAGCCCCAGCATTTT | CASRGQSLINQPQHF
TRBJ2-1 | NA | few | TRBV5-1 | TGCGCCAGCAGCAGCATCTCTAGAGGTGAGCAGTTCTTC | CASSSISRGEQFF
TRBJ1-1 | TRBD1 | NA | TRBV5-1 | TGCGCCAGCAGCCCCAACCTCGACAGGGAAGGGGCTGAAGCTTTCTTT | CASSPNLDREGAEAFF
TRBJ1-2 | TRBD1 | NA | TRBV10-3 | TGTGCCACCTCTGAGGGACAGGGAGCCAACTATGGCTACACCTTC | CATSEGQGANYGYTF
TRBJ2-1 | TRBD1 | NA | TRBV7-9 | TGTGCCAGCAGCTTAGTCCAGGGGGCATTTCTTTCCTACAATGAGCAGTTCTTC | CASSLVQGAFLSYNEQFF
TRBJ2-7 | NA | few | TRBV19 | TGTGCCAGTTCCCCCGGGACACTGAGCTCCTACGAGCAGTACTTC | CASSPGTLSSYEQYF
TRBJ1-4 | TRBD1 | once | TRBV7-8 | TGTGCCAGCAGCTTAGCGGGCAGGGGGCGATCTCGGGAAAAACTGTTTTTT | CASSLAGRGRSREKLFF
TRBJ2-3 | TRBD1 | NA | TRBV28 | TGTGCCAGCAGTTTGGAGGACAGGGACACAGATACGCAGTATTTT | CASSLEDRDTDTQYF
TRBJ1-4 | NA | NA | TRBV27 | TGTGCCAGCAGTCCTTGGGGCCAAACTAATGAAAAACTGTTTTTT | CASSPWGQTNEKLFF
TRBJ2-5 | TRBD2 | NA | TRBV7-2 | TGTGCCAGCAGCACCGGGACTAGCGGGGCTCTCTTATTGGAGACCCAGTACTTC | CASSTGTSGALLLETQYF
TRBJ2-1 | NA | NA | TRBV5-1 | TGCGCCAGCAGCTTAGAAAGCGGATACTACAATGAGCAGTTCTTC | CASSLESGYYNEQFF
TRBJ2-2 | TRBD1 | few | TRBV10-3 | TGTGCCATGGGGGCTACAGGGGGCGCGAGTGGAACCGGGGAGCTGTTTTTT | CAMGATGGASGTGELFF
TRBJ1-1 | NA | NA | TRBV29-1 | TGCAGCGTTGCCACAGGCAGGGCAATAAACACTGAAGCTTTCTTT | CSVATGRAINTEAFF
TRBJ1-4 | NA | NA | TRBV25-1 | TGTGCCAGCAGTAAATGGGGGCTTAGGGGTGAAAAACTGTTTTTT | CASSKWGLRGEKLFF
TRBJ1-1 | NA | NA | TRBV2 | TGTGCCAGCAGGGACAGCCTGAACACTGAAGCTTTCTTT | CASRDSLNTEAFF
TRBJ2-7 | NA | NA | TRBV5-1 | TGCGCCAGCAGCTTCTCAGGGGGGAGCTCCTACGAGCAGTACTTC | CASSFSGGSSYEQYF
TRBJ1-5 | NA | few | TRBV10-2 | TGCGCCAGCAGTGAGTCACAGCGCAATCAGCCCCAGCATTTT | CASSESQRNQPQHF
TRBJ2-7 | NA | NA | TRBV25-1 | TGTGCCAGCAGAGACAGCATCGAGCAGTACTTC | CASRDSIEQYF
TRBJ1-1 | NA | NA | TRBV19 | TGTGCCAGTAGCGATTGGGGCTCGAACACTGAAGCTTTCTTT | CASSDWGSNTEAFF
TRBJ1-6 | TRBD1 | NA | TRBV10-1 | TGCGCCAGCAGTGAATTTCCGGGACAGGATAATTCACCCCTCCACTTT | CASSEFPGQDNSPLHF
TRBJ2-1 | TRBD2 | NA | TRBV7-9 | TGTGCCAGCAGCTATCGGACTAGCGGGAGGCATGAGCAGTTCTTC | CASSYRTSGRHEQFF
TRBJ2-7 | NA | NA | TRBV7-9 | TGTGCCAGCAGCACGCTCCGGGACTACGAGCAGTACTTC | CASSTLRDYEQYF
TRBJ2-1 | TRBD1 | NA | TRBV6-5 | TGTGCCAGCAAATCGACAGGGGGTTCCTACAATGAGCAGTTCTTC | CASKSTGGSYNEQFF
TRBJ2-6 | NA | NA | TRBV30 | TGTGCCTGGAGCCATAGCGGGGCCAACGTCCTGACTTTC | CAWSHSGANVLTF
TRBJ2-5 | NA | NA | TRBV5-4 | TGTGCCAGCAGCTTGGAGCCGGGACTTCCGCAGTACTTC | CASSLEPGLPQYF
TRBJ2-7 | TRBD1 | NA | TRBV6-6 | TGTGCCAGCAGTCTTAAAACGGGACAGATCTACGAGCAGTACTTC | CASSLKTGQIYEQYF
TRBJ2-7 | TRBD2 | NA | TRBV2 | TGTGCCAGCAGTCCCTCGGCGGGAGCGGCCTACGAGCAGTACTTC | CASSPSAGAAYEQYF
TRBJ2-5 | NA | NA | TRBV9 | TGTGCCAGCAGCGTAGTAAAGACCCAGTACTTC | CASSVVKTQYF
TRBJ2-6 | TRBD1 | NA | TRBV9 | TGTGCCAGCAGCCCCCGGGACAGATTACTCTCTGGGGCCAACGTCCTGACTTTC | CASSPRDRLLSGANVLTF